The clone carrying this T cell receptor beta chain came up many times. Each CDR3 protein is one row after TCRdb ran MiXCR on the reads. In the table there are a few hundred thousand distinct CDR3 sequences, around a sixth of which are singletons. The data were obtained in a study of T cell repertoires in cytomegalovirus infection. Study-level information: Carrying CMV and the relevant HLA type showed in public TCR beta signatures.

This CDR3 is built from 13 residues. The germline gives CDR1 SGHTA, CDR2 FQGNSA. The V segment lost 5 bases and the J segment 3 bases; nucleotides outside the gene matches: 4. Sequencing was carried out using PBMCs. The sequence was collected from a human donor in good health (CMV status not recorded). Some clones in this sample may be carry-over from other donors' samples. The chain carries TRBV7-2 and TRBJ2-7, with 7 bases lining up with TRBD1. The DNA for the CDR3 is TGTGCCAGCAGCACACGACAGGGCTACGAGCAGTACTTC. Protein product: CASSTRQGYEQYF.